The entry below gives a single TCR beta chain sequence along with its context. The sample originates from a study of blood T cell repertoires in COVID-19. Study summary: Italy, Spain and the United States were the sources of the convalescent and acute COVID-19 samples.

The study assigned cohorts using participant-reported clinical history. Resolution of symptoms, clearance, or two negative PCRs was present in recovered Cohort 3 donors. Under the authors' procedure: Reference gene primer amplification yielded estimated nucleated cell counts. The repertoire was sequenced with immunoSEQ multiplex PCR; TCRdb's copy has only in-frame clones and lacks some. V and J calls and clone size come straight from that table; D and trimming were deduced from the DNA. The sample shows about 480,000 clones, approximately 90% of them seen only once. V gave up 5 bases and J gave up 4 bases, with 13 bases separating them. The germline CDR1 and CDR2 sequences are ENHRY and SYGVKD. This CDR3 spans 14 amino acids.

Sequenced material: PBMCs or T cells enriched from blood (not recorded which). The chain uses TRBV10-3 and TRBJ2-3; D might be TRBD1 (6 bases). The TCR was taken from a woman aged 55-69 years who had recovered from COVID-19. CDR3 sequence reads: CAISTSTGSDTQYF. CDR3 sequence (DNA): TGTGCCATCAGTACCTCGACAGGATCAGATACGCAGTATTTT.